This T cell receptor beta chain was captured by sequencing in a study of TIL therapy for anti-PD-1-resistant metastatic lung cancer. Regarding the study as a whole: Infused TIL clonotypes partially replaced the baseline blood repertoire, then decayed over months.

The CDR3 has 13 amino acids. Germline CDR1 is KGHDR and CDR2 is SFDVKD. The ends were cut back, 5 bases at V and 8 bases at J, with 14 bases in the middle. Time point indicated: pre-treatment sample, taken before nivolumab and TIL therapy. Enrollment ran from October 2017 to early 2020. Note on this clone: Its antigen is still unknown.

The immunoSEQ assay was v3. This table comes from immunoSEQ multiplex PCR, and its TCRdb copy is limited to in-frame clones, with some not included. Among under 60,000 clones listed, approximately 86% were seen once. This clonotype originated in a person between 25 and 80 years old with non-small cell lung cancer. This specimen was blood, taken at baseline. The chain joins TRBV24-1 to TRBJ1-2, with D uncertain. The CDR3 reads CATSGATRGGYTF. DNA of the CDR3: TGTGCCACCAGTGGCGCAACCCGGGGAGGCTACACCTTC.